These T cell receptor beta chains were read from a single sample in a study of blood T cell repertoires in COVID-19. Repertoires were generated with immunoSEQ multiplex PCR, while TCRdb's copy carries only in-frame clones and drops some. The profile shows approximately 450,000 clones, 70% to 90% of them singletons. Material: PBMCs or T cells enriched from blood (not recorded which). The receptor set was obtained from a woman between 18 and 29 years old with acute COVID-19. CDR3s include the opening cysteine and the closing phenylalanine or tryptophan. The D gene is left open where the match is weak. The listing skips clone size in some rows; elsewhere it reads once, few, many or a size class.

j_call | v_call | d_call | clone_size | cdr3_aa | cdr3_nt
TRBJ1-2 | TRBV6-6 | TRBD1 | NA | CASSQTTGAYGYTF | TGTGCCAGCAGTCAAACGACAGGGGCTTATGGCTACACCTTC
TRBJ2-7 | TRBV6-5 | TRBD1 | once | CASTGTGGEQYF | TGTGCCAGCACCGGGACAGGGGGCGAGCAGTACTTC
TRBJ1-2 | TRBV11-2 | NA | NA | CASSLEAAPNYGYTF | TGTGCCAGCAGCTTAGAGGCCGCACCTAACTATGGCTACACCTTC
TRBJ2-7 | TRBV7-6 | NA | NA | CASSSRQGNPYEQYF | TGTGCCAGCAGCTCGAGGCAGGGGAACCCCTACGAGCAGTACTTC
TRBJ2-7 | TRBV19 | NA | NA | CASSIQGSGEQYF | TGTGCCAGTAGTATTCAGGGCTCGGGCGAGCAGTACTTC
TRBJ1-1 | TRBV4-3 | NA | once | CASSQDRGGTEAFF | TGCGCCAGCAGCCAAGATAGAGGGGGCACTGAAGCTTTCTTT
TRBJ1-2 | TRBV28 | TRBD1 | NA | CASSLVRGHGYTF | TGTGCCAGCAGTTTAGTCAGGGGGCATGGCTACACCTTC
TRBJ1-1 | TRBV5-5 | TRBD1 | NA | CASSYGTVVQAEAFF | TGTGCCAGCAGCTACGGGACAGTTGTCCAAGCTGAAGCTTTCTTT
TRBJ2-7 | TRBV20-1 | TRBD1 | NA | CSAEDRAEQYF | TGCAGTGCCGAGGACAGGGCTGAGCAGTACTTC
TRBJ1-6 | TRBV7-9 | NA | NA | CASSSSAGRRSPLHF | TGTGCCAGCAGCTCCTCGGCCGGGCGGAGGTCACCCCTCCACTTT
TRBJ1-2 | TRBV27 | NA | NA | CASSPGRNYGYTF | TGTGCCAGCAGCCCCGGGAGAAACTATGGCTACACCTTC
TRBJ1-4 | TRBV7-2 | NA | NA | CASSLRGRGEKLFF | TGTGCCAGCAGCCTCAGGGGTAGGGGAGAAAAACTGTTTTTT
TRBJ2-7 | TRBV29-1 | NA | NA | CSVVGGLTYEQYF | TGCAGCGTTGTGGGGGGTCTGACCTACGAGCAGTACTTC
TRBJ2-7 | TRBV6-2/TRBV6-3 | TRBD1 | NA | CASSYTSDRSYEQYF | TGTGCCAGCAGTTACACTTCGGACAGGTCCTACGAGCAGTACTTC
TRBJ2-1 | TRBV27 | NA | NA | CASSASSYNEQFF | TGTGCCAGCAGTGCCAGCTCCTACAATGAGCAGTTCTTC
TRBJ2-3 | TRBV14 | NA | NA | CASSQAGTHRRTDTQYF | TGTGCCAGCAGCCAGGCCGGGACACACCGTCGCACAGATACGCAGTATTTT
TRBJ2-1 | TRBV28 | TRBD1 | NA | CASSLHARMAGGDNEQFF | TGTGCCAGCAGTCTTCACGCGAGGATGGCAGGGGGAGACAATGAGCAGTTCTTC
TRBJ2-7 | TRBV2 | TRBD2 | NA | CASSGKAGVTYEQYF | TGTGCCAGCAGTGGGAAAGCGGGAGTAACCTACGAGCAGTACTTC
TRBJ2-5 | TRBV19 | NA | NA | CASSTPQRQETQYF | TGTGCCAGTAGTACCCCCCAGCGCCAAGAGACCCAGTACTTC
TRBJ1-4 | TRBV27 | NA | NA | CASSLSTGSNEKLFF | TGTGCCAGCAGTCTATCGACAGGCTCTAATGAAAAACTGTTTTTT
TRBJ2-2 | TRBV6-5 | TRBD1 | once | CASRTGSTGELFF | TGTGCCAGTAGGACAGGGTCGACCGGGGAGCTGTTTTTT
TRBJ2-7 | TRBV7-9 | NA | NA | CASSLVPSTVSYEQYF | TGTGCCAGCAGCTTAGTCCCATCCACGGTGTCCTACGAGCAGTACTTC
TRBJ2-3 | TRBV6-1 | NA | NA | CASSEHIRDGKDTQYF | TGTGCCAGCAGTGAACATATCAGGGATGGAAAGGATACGCAGTATTTT